What follows are 2 T cell receptor beta chains derived from one specimen sequenced in a study of cytomegalovirus exposure and HLA in healthy donors. Amplification used 60 Vbeta primers and 13 Jbeta primers. The assay was immunoSEQ multiplex PCR, and TCRdb's table has in-frame clones only and misses some. The data contain around 150,000 clones, roughly 82% of them singletons. Input material: PBMCs. These receptors were obtained from a man aged 45-65 years in good health and CMV-seropositive.

V is TRBV28 and J is TRBJ2-2; 10 bases fit TRBD1. The J segment lost 7 bases and the V segment lost 6 bases, leaving 14 bases of the junction unmatched. This CDR3 region has 17 residues. Germline V CDR1 and CDR2: MDHEN, SYDVKM. In DNA, the CDR3 is TGTGCCAGCAGGTCGAGGCGGGGGACAGGGGAAAACGGGGAGCTGTTTTTT. Amino acid sequence: CASRSRRGTGENGELFF.

The chain has TRBV7-9 and TRBJ2-3, with D possibly TRBD2 on 6 matching bases. The CDR3 has 15 amino acids. V was pared by 3 bases and J by 2 bases, with 12 bases between. Per the germline V gene, CDR1 is SEHNR and CDR2 is FQNEAQ (reference sequence). In DNA, the CDR3 is TGTGCCAGCAGCTTGGTGGGGGGACTCACAGATACGCAGTATTTT. It is translated as CASSLVGGLTDTQYF. The full variable domain, in which reference TRBV7-9 and TRBJ2-3 provide the parts outside the CDR3, is DTGVSQNPRHKITKRGQNVTFRCDPISEHNRLYWYRQTLGQGPEFLTYFQNEAQLEKSRLLSDRFSAERPKGSFSTLEIQRTEQGDSAMYLCASSLVGGLTDTQYFGPGTRLTVL.